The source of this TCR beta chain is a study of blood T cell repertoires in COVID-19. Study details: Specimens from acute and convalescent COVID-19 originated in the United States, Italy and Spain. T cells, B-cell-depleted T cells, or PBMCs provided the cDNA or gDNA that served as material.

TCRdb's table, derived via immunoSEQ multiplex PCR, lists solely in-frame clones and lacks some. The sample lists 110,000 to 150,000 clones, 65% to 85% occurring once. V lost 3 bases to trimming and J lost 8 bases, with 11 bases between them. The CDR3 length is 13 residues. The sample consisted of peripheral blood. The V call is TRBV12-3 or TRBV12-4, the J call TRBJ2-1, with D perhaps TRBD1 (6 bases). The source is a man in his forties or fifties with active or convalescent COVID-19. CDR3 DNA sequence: TGTGCCAGCAGTTTGGGCAGGGGATATGAGCAGTTCTTC. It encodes CASSLGRGYEQFF.